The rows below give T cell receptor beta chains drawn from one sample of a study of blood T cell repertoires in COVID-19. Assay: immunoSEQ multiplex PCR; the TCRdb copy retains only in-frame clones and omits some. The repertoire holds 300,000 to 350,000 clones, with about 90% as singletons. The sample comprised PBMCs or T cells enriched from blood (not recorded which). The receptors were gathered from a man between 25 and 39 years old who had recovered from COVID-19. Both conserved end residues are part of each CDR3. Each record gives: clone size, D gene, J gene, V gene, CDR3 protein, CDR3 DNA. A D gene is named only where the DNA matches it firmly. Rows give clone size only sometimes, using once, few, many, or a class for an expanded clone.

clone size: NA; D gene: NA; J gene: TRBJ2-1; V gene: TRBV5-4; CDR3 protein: CASSLNFELFNEQFF; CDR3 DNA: TGTGCCAGCAGCTTGAATTTTGAGTTATTCAATGAGCAGTTCTTC
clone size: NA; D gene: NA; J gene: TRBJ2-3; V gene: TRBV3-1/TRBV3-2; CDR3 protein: CASSQDQWASTDTQYF; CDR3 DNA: TGTGCCAGCAGCCAAGATCAGTGGGCTTCCACAGATACGCAGTATTTT
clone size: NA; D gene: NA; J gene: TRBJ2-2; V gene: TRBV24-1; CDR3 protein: CATSDSGTTHTGELFF; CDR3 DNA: TGTGCCACCAGTGATTCTGGGACAACTCACACCGGGGAGCTGTTTTTT
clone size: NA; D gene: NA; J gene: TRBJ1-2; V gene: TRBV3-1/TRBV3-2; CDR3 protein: CASSQDRTSNTF; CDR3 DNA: TGTGCCAGCAGCCAAGATCGAACTTCCAACACCTTC
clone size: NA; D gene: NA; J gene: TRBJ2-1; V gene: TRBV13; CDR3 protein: CASSLLLRDEQFF; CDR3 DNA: TGTGCCAGCAGCCTCCTCCTTCGCGATGAGCAGTTCTTC
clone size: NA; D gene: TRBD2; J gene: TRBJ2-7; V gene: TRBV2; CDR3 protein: CASSEDGGDGSYEQYF; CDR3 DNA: TGTGCCAGCAGTGAAGACGGGGGGGACGGGTCCTACGAGCAGTACTTC
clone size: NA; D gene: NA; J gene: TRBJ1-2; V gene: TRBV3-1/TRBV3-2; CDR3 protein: CASSLQGPLYGYTF; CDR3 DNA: TGTGCCAGCAGCCTACAGGGTCCTCTTTATGGCTACACCTTC
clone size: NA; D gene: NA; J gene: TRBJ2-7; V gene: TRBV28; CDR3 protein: CASSAGYEQYF; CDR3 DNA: TGTGCCAGCAGTGCAGGGTACGAGCAGTACTTC
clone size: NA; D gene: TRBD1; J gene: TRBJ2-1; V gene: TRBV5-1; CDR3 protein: CASSLRRQGNNNEQFF; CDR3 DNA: TGCGCCAGCAGCTTACGCAGACAGGGAAATAACAATGAGCAGTTCTTC
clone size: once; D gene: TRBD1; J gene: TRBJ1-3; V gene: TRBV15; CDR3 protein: CATSSPDRDSGNTIYF; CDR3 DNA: TGTGCCACCAGCAGCCCCGACAGGGACTCTGGAAACACCATATATTTT
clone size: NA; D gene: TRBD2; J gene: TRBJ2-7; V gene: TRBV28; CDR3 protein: CASSFVGREGQQYF; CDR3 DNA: TGTGCCAGCAGTTTTGTAGGGAGGGAGGGGCAGCAGTACTTC
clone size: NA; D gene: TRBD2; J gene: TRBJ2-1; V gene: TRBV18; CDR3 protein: CASSPSLAGGSYNEQFF; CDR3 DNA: TGTGCCAGCTCACCTAGTCTAGCGGGGGGTTCCTACAATGAGCAGTTCTTC
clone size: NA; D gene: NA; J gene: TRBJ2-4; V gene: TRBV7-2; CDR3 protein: CASSLDHYQNIQYF; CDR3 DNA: TGTGCCAGCAGCTTAGATCACTACCAAAACATTCAGTACTTC
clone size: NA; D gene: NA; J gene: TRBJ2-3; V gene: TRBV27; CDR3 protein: CASSYAGRRTDTQYF; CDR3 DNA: TGTGCCAGCAGTTACGCGGGGAGACGCACCGATACGCAGTATTTT
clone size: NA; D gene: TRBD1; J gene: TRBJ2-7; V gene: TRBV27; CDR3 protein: CASSSRTGDTYEQYF; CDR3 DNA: TGTGCCAGCAGTAGTAGGACAGGGGATACCTACGAGCAGTACTTC
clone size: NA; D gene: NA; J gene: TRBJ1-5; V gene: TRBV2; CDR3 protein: CASSDGPELSQHF; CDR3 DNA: TGTGCCAGCAGTGACGGTCCGGAGTTGAGTCAGCATTTT
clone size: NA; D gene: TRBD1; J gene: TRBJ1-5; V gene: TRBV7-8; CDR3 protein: CASSFTGDQPQHF; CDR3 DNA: TGTGCCAGCAGCTTCACAGGGGACCAGCCCCAGCATTTT
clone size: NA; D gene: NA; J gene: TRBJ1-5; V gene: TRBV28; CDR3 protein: CASSFQDYQPQHF; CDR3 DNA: TGTGCCAGCAGTTTTCAGGACTATCAGCCCCAGCATTTT
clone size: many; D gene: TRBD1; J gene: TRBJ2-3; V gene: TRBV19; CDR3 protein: CASGDSGGRTQYF; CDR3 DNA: TGTGCCAGTGGGGACAGTGGCGGTCGTACGCAGTATTTT
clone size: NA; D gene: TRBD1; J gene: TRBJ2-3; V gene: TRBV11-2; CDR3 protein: CASSLVGGTGGTDTQYF; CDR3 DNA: TGTGCCAGCAGCTTAGTAGGTGGGACAGGGGGCACAGATACGCAGTATTTT
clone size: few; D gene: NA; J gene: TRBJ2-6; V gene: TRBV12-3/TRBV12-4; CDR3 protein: CASSLSLVLTF; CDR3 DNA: TGTGCCAGCAGTTTGTCTCTCGTCCTGACTTTC
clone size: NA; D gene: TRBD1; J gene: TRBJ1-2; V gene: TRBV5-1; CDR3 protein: CASRDDRDRGYTF; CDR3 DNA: TGCGCCAGCAGAGATGACAGGGATCGTGGCTACACCTTC
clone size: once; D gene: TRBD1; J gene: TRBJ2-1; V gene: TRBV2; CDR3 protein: CASADRASYNEQFF; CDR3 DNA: TGTGCCAGTGCGGACAGGGCTTCTTACAATGAGCAGTTCTTC
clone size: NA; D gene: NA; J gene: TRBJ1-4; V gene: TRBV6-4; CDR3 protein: CASTRAQGSREKLFF; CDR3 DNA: TGTGCCAGCACCCGAGCTCAGGGGTCCCGAGAAAAACTGTTTTTT
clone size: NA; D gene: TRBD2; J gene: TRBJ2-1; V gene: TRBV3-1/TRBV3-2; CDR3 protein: CASSQLGGDNEQFF; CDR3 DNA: TGTGCCAGCAGCCAGCTCGGGGGGGACAATGAGCAGTTCTTC
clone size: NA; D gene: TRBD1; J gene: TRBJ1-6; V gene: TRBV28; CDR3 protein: CASRGSRGQGAPLHF; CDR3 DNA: TGTGCCAGCAGAGGATCCAGGGGGCAGGGCGCACCCCTCCACTTT
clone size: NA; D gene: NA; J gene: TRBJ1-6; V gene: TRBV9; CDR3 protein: CASSESGGHTGSPLHF; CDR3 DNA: TGTGCCAGCAGCGAGTCGGGGGGACATACTGGTTCACCCCTCCACTTT
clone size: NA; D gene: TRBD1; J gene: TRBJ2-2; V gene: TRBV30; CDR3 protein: CAWRDRPGELFF; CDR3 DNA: TGTGCCTGGAGGGACAGGCCAGGGGAGCTGTTTTTT
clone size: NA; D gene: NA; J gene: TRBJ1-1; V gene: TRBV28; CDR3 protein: CASRKGLGRGNTEAFF; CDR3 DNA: TGTGCCAGCAGAAAGGGCTTAGGGAGGGGAAACACTGAAGCTTTCTTT
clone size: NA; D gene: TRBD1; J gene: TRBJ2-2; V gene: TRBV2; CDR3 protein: CASRLGQVHTGELFF; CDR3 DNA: TGTGCCAGCAGGCTTGGACAGGTGCACACCGGGGAGCTGTTTTTT